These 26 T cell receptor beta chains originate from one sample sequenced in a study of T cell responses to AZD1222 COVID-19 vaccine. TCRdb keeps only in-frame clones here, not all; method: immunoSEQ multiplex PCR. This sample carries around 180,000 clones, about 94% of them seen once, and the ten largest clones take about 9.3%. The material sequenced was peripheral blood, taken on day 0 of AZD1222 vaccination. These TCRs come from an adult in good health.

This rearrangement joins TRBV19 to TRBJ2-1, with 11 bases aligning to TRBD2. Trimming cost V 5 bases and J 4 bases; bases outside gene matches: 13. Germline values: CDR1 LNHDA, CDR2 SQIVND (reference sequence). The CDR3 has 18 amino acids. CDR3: CASSVLTGTSGGYNEQFF. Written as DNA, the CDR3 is TGTGCCAGTAGTGTCCTCACCGGGACTAGCGGAGGGTACAATGAGCAGTTCTTC.

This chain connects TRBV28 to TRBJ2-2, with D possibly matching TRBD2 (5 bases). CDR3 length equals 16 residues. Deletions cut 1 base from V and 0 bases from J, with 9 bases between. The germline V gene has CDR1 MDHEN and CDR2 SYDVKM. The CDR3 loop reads CASSLSRASNTGELFF. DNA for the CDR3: TGTGCCAGCAGTTTATCGAGGGCCTCGAACACCGGGGAGCTGTTTTTT.

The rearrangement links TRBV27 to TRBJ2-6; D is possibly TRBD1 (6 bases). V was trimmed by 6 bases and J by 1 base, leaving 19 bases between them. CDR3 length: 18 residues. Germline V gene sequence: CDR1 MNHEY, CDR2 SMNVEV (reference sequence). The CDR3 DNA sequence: TGTGCCAGCAGCAACGTGGGGGCCTGGGGGTCTGGGGCCAACGTCCTGACTTTC. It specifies CASSNVGAWGSGANVLTF.

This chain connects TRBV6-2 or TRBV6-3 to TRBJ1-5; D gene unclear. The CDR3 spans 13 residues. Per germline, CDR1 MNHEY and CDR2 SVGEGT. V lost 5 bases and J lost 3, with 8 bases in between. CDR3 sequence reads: CASSRTLNQPQHF. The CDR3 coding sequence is TGTGCCAGCAGTCGGACCCTCAATCAGCCCCAGCATTTT.

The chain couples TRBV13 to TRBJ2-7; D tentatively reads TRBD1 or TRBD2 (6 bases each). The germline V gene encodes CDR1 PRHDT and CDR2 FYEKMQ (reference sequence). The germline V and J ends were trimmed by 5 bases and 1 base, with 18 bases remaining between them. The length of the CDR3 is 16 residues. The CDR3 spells CASSMLDGGGSYEQYF. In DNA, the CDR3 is TGTGCCAGCAGCATGTTAGACGGAGGGGGTTCCTACGAGCAGTACTTC. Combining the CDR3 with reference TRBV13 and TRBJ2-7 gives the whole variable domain AAGVIQSPRHLIKEKRETATLKCYPIPRHDTVYWYQQGPGQDPQFLISFYEKMQSDKGSIPDRFSAQQFSDYHSELNMSSLELGDSALYFCASSMLDGGGSYEQYFGPGTRLTVT.

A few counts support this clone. The CDR3 DNA sequence: TGTGCCAGCAGCCAAGATTCCGGTACGCAGTATTTT. This gives the protein CASSQDSGTQYF. The chain links TRBV4-2 to TRBJ2-3; no firm D call. Trimming removed 0 bases at V and 8 bases at J, with 6 bases between. This CDR3 contains 12 residues. CDR1 and CDR2 from the germline V gene are LGHNA and YNFKEQ.

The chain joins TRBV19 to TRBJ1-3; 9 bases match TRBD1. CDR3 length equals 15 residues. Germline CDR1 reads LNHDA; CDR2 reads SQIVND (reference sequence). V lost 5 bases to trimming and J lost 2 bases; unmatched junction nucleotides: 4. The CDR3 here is CASSPRDRAGNTIYF. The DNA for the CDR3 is TGTGCCAGTAGTCCCCGGGACAGGGCTGGAAACACCATATATTTT.

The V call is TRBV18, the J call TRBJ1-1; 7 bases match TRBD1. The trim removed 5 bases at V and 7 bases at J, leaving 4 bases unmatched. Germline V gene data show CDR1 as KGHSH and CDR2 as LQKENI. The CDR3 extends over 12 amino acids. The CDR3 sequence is CASSSRQGEAFF. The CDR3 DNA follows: TGTGCCAGCTCAAGCCGACAGGGTGAAGCTTTCTTT.

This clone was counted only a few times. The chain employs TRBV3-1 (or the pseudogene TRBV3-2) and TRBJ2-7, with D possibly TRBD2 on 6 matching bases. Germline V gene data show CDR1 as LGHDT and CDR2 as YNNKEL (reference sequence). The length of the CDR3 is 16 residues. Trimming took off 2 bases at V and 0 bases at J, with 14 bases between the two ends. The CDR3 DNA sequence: TGTGCCAGCAGCCAATGGGAGGCAGGCCGCTCCTACGAGCAGTACTTC. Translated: CASSQWEAGRSYEQYF.

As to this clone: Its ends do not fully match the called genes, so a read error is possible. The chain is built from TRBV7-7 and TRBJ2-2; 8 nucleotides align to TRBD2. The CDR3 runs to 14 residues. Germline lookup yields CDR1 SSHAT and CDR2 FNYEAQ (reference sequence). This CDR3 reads CASSLAGLTGELFF. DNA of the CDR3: TGTGCTAGCAGCTTAGCGGGGCTAACCGGGGAGCTGTTTTTT.

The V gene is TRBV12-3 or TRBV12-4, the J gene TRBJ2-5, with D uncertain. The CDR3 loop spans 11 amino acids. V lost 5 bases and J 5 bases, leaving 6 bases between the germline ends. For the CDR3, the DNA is TGTGCCAGCAGTCCCGGGGAGACCCAGTACTTC. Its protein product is CASSPGETQYF.

The chain's CDR3 is CAGITITDTQYF. For the CDR3, the DNA is TGTGCCGGAATAACTATCACAGATACGCAGTATTTT. V and J are TRBV30 and TRBJ2-3; no definite D call. CDR1 GTSNPN and CDR2 SVGIG come from the germline V gene (reference sequence). Trimming pared 8 bases from V and 2 bases from J, leaving 11 bases between. There are 12 residues in the CDR3.

CDR3 sequence reads: CASSRGQGVTYEQYF. CDR3 bases: TGTGCCAGCAGCCGGGGACAGGGGGTAACCTACGAGCAGTACTTC. The rearrangement links TRBV6-5 to TRBJ2-7; 11 bases line up with TRBD1. CDR3 length: 15 residues. In germline, CDR1 is MNHEY, CDR2 SVGAGI. V gave up 6 bases and J gave up 2 bases; unmatched junction bases: 6.

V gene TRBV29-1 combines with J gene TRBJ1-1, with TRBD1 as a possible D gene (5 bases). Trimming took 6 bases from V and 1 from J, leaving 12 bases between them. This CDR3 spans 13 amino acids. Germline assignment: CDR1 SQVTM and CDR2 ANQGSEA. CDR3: CSVRTRGNTEAFF. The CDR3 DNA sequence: TGCAGCGTGAGGACACGGGGGAACACTGAAGCTTTCTTT.

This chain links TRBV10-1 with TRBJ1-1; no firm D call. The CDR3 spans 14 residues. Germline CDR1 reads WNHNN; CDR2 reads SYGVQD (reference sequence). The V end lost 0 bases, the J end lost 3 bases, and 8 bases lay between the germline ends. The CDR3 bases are TGCGCCAGCAGTGAGTCCCCCGGGGACACTGAAGCTTTCTTT. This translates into CASSESPGDTEAFF.

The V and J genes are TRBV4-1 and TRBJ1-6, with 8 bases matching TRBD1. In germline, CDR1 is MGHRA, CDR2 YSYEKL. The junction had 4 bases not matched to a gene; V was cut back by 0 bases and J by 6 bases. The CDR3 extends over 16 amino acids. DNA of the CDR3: TGCGCCAGCAGCCAAGATTTGGACAGGGCTAATTCACCCCTCCACTTT. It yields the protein CASSQDLDRANSPLHF.

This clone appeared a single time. CDR3 region: CASSVGMSGAFF. The CDR3 DNA reads as TGTGCCAGCAGCGTGGGAATGAGCGGAGCTTTCTTT. The rearrangement links TRBV11-2 to TRBJ1-1; D not resolved. Trimming took 5 bases from V and 10 from J, leaving 14 bases between them. Germline V gene lookup returns CDR1 SGHAT and CDR2 FQNNGV. This CDR3 is built from 12 residues.

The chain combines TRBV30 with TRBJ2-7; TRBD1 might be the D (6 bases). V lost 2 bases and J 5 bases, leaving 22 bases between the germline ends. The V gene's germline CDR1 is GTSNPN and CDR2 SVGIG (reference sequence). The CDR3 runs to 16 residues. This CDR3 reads CAWSPFPDSLGDEQYF. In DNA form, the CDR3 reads TGTGCCTGGAGTCCTTTCCCGGACAGCCTGGGGGACGAGCAGTACTTC.

CDR3 region: CASSEGQGYGYTF. In nucleotides, the CDR3 is TGCGCCAGCAGCGAAGGACAGGGCTATGGCTACACCTTC. J is TRBJ1-2 and V is TRBV5-1; 8 bases align to TRBD1. Germline V gene sequence: CDR1 SGHRS, CDR2 YFSETQ. The length of the CDR3 is 13 residues. After removal of 4 bases from V and 4 bases from J, the junction contained 3 bases not matched to a gene.

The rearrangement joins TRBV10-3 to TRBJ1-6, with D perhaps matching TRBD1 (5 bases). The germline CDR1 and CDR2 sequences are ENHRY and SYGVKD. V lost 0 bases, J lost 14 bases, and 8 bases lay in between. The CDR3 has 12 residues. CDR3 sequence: CAISESKGALHF. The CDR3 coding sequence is TGTGCCATCAGTGAGTCAAAAGGGGCCCTCCACTTT.

The CDR3 nucleotides read TGCGCCAGCAGCTTGGCTGGTAGAGGTACCTACGAGCAGTACTTC. It codes for CASSLAGRGTYEQYF. This sequence joins TRBV5-1 and TRBJ2-7; D call uncertain. The length of the CDR3 is 15 residues. V dropped 0 bases and J dropped 2 bases, with 12 bases sitting between them. Germline loops: CDR1 SGHRS, CDR2 YFSETQ. The variable domain in full, completed from reference TRBV5-1 and TRBJ2-7, reads KAGVTQTPRYLIKTRGQQVTLSCSPISGHRSVSWYQQTPGQGLQFLFEYFSETQRNKGNFPGRFSGRQFSNSRSEMNVSTLELGDSALYLCASSLAGRGTYEQYFGPGTRLTVT.

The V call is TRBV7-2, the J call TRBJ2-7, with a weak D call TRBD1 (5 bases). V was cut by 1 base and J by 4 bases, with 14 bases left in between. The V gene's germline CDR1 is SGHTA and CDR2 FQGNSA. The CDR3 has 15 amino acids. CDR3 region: CASSLVGQGLYEQYF. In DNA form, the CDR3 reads TGTGCCAGCAGCTTAGTGGGGCAGGGATTGTACGAGCAGTACTTC.

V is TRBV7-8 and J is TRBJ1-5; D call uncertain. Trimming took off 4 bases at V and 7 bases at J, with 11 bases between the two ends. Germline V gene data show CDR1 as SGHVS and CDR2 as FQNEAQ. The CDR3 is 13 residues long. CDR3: CASSSGPEQPQHF. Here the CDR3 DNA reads TGTGCCAGCAGCTCTGGACCTGAGCAGCCCCAGCATTTT.

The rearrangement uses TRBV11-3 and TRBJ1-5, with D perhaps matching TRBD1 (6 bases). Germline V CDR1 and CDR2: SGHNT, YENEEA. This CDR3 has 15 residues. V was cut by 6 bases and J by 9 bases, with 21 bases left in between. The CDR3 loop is CASSLKQGAAPPQHF. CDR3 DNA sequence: TGTGCCAGCAGTTTAAAACAGGGAGCGGCGCCGCCCCAGCATTTT.

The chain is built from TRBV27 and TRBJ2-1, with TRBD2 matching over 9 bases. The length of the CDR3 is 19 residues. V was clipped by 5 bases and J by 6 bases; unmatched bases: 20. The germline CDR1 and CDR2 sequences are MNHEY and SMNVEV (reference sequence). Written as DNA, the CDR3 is TGTGCCAGCAGTCACCTCGGGGTAGCGGGAGCCCCTCTGGGCAATGAGCAGTTCTTC. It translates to CASSHLGVAGAPLGNEQFF.

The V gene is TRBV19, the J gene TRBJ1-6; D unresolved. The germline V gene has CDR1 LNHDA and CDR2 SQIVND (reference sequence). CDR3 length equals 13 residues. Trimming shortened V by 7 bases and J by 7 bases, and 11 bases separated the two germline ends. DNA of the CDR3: TGTGCCAGTAAGACGGGCCGAAATTCACCCCTCCACTTT. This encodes CASKTGRNSPLHF.